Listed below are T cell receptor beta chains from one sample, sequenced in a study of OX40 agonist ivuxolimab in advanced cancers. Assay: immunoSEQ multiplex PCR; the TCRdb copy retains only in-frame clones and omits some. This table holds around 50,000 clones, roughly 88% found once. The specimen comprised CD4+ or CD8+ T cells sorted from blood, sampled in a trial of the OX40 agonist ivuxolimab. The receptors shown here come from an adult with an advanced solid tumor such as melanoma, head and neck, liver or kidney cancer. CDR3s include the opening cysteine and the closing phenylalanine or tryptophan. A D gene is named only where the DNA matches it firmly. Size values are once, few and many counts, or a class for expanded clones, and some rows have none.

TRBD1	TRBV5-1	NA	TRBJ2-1	TGCGCCAGCAGCTTGGTGGACAGGTTCCAATATGAGCAGTTCTTC	CASSLVDRFQYEQFF
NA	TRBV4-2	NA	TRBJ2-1	TGTGCCAGCAGCCAAGATCGGAGTACTCTCTACAATGAGCAGTTCTTC	CASSQDRSTLYNEQFF
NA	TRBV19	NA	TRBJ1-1	TGTGCCAGTAGTATAGACTGGTCGAACACTGAAGCTTTCTTT	CASSIDWSNTEAFF
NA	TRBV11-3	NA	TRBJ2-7	TGTGCCAGCAGCTTAGCAGTGGGCTACGAGCAGTACTTC	CASSLAVGYEQYF
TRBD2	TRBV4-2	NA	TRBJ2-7	TGTGCCAGCAGCCAAGATTGGAGCGGGAGGTTTAGCTACGAGCAGTACTTC	CASSQDWSGRFSYEQYF
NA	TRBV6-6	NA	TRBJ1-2	TGTGCCAGCAGCCCCCGGGACTTGACTGGCTACACCTTC	CASSPRDLTGYTF
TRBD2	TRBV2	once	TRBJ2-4	TGTGCCAGCGGCGGGGGGGGGAAGGCCAAAAACATTCAGTACTTC	CASGGGGKAKNIQYF
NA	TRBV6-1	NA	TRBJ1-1	TGTGCCAGCTCCTTTAGAAGGACAGAGAACACTGAAGCTTTCTTT	CASSFRRTENTEAFF
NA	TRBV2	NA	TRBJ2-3	TGTGCCAGCAAAGGACCTAGCACAGATACGCAGTATTTT	CASKGPSTDTQYF
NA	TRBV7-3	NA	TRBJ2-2	TGTGCCAGCAGCTTAACTAACACCGGGGAGCTGTTTTTT	CASSLTNTGELFF
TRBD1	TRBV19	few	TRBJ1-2	TGTGCCAGTAGACCGGGACAGGGATCGTATGGCTACACCTTC	CASRPGQGSYGYTF
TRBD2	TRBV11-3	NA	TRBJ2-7	TGTGCCAGCAGCTTAGGGCTTGGGACTAGCGGGAGCCACGAGCAGTACTTC	CASSLGLGTSGSHEQYF
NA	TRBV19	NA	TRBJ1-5	TGTGCCAGTAGCCCTCGGGGGGTTTGGGGTGGCAATCAGCCCCAGCATTTT	CASSPRGVWGGNQPQHF
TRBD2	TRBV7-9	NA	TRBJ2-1	TGTGCCAGCAGCTTAGGATCGGGACTAGCCGGCAATGAGCAGTTCTTC	CASSLGSGLAGNEQFF
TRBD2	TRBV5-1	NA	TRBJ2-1	TGCGCCAGCAGAAGGCTAGCGGGAGGAAGGGGCTCCTACAATGAGCAGTTCTTC	CASRRLAGGRGSYNEQFF
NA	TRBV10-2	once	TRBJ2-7	TGCGCCAGCAGTGAGTTAGGGGATTTGTACGAGCAGTACTTC	CASSELGDLYEQYF
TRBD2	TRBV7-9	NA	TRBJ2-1	TGTGCCAGCAGCTTAGCGGGAGGGGTCGATGAGCAGTTCTTC	CASSLAGGVDEQFF
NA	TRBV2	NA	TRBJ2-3	TGTGCCAGCAGGTTCACAGATACGCAGTATTTT	CASRFTDTQYF
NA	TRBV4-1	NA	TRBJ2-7	TGCGCCAGCAGCCAAGACCTAGGTGCCTACGAGCAGTACTTC	CASSQDLGAYEQYF
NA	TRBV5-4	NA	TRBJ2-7	TGTGCCAGCAGCTTGGAGGCGCGGAGCCGCTCCTACGAGCAGTACTTC	CASSLEARSRSYEQYF
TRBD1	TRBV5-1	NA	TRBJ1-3	TGCGCCAGCAGTTACGGGGACAGCCGCTCTGGAAACACCATATATTTT	CASSYGDSRSGNTIYF
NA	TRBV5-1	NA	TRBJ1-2	TGCGCCAGCAGCTTGGGAGCAGGCTACACCTTC	CASSLGAGYTF
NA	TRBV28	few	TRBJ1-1	TGTGCCAGCAGTTTAGGAGTCCCAGGCGAAGCTTTCTTT	CASSLGVPGEAFF
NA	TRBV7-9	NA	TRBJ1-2	TGTGCCAGCAGCTTAGGAAACTATGGCTACACCTTC	CASSLGNYGYTF
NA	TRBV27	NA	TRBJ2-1	TGTGCCAGCAGTTTCTCCTCCCCTGGCAATGAGCAGTTCTTC	CASSFSSPGNEQFF
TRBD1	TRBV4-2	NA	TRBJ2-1	TGTGCCAGCAGCCAAGATTCGCGGACAGGGATACGGAATGAGCAGTTCTTC	CASSQDSRTGIRNEQFF
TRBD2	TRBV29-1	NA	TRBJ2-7	TGCAGCGTAAGGACTAGCAGCCACGAGCAGTACTTC	CSVRTSSHEQYF
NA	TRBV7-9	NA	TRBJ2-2	TGTGCCAGCAGCTTACAGTTCGACGGGGAGCTGTTTTTT	CASSLQFDGELFF
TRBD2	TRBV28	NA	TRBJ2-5	TGTGCCAGCAGTCTCTCTAGCGGGAGGGCTTTTAAGACCCAGTACTTC	CASSLSSGRAFKTQYF
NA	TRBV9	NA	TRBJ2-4	TGTGCCAGCAGCCCCTCGACAGCGAACAAAAACATTCAGTACTTC	CASSPSTANKNIQYF
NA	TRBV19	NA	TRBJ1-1	TGTGCCAGTAGTATAGTAAAAGAGACTGAAGCTTTCTTT	CASSIVKETEAFF
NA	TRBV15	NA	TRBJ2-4	TGTGCCACCAGCAGAGATACAAGCGTTCTCCGAAACATTCAGTACTTC	CATSRDTSVLRNIQYF
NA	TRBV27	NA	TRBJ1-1	TGTGCCAGCAGGCTGGAGGGGTTGAGCACTGAAGCTTTCTTT	CASRLEGLSTEAFF
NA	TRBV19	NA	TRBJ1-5	TGTGCCAGTAGTATAGAGGGGGGCAATCAGCCCCAGCATTTT	CASSIEGGNQPQHF
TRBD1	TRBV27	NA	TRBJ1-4	TGTGCCAGCAGTTTTCTTATCCCAGGGGGCGGGGGAACGGCGTTGGAAAAACTGTTTTTT	CASSFLIPGGGGTALEKLFF
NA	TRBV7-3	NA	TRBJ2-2	TGTGCCAGCAGCTTAAGTGGGGGGCCGTCCGGGGAGCTGTTTTTT	CASSLSGGPSGELFF
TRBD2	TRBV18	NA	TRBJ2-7	TGTGCCAGCTCACCACCGACGGCTAGCGGAAACTACGAGCAGTACTTC	CASSPPTASGNYEQYF